This TCR beta chain stems from a study of early T cells in non-severe SARS-CoV-2 infection. Study-wide context: Investigators sequenced bulk RNA drawn from unsorted whole blood, and chains remained unpaired.

As to this clonotype: Its specificity is unknown.

The TCR library protocol was used to attach unique molecular identifiers. These identifiers were attached to individual cDNA molecules. TCRdb processed the 5' RACE reads anew with MiXCR; each CDR3 protein has one entry. The sample lists tens of thousands of distinct CDR3 sequences, around 14% seen once, with around a tenth in the top ten. General study points: Clonotype matching in VDJdb favored anti-spike CD8 responses and did not capture private and CD4 specificities.

The source was whole blood, collected at baseline. The clonotype comes from an adult who was a healthcare worker with PCR-confirmed SARS-CoV-2 infection or an uninfected control (not recorded which).

Here the CDR3 reads CASSLAGKETQYF. The CDR3 nucleotides are TGCGCCAGCAGCTTGGCCGGGAAAGAGACCCAGTACTTC. This chain joins TRBV5-1 and TRBJ2-5; possible D gene TRBD2, 5 bases. Germline-derived CDR1 and CDR2 are SGHRS and YFSETQ. The CDR3 has 13 residues. V was trimmed by 0 bases and J by 3 bases, leaving 6 bases between them. Combining the CDR3 with reference TRBV5-1 and TRBJ2-5 gives the whole variable domain KAGVTQTPRYLIKTRGQQVTLSCSPISGHRSVSWYQQTPGQGLQFLFEYFSETQRNKGNFPGRFSGRQFSNSRSEMNVSTLELGDSALYLCASSLAGKETQYFGPGTRLLVL.